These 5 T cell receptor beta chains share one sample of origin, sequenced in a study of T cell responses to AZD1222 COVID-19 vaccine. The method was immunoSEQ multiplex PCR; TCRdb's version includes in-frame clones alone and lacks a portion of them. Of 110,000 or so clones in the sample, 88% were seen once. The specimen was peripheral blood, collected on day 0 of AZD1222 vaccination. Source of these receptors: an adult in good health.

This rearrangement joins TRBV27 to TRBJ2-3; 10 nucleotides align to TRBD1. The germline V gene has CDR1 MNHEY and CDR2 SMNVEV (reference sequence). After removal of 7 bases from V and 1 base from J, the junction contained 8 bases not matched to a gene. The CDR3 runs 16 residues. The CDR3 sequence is CASTNRQGAGTDTQYF. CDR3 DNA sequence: TGTGCCAGCACCAACCGACAGGGGGCCGGCACAGATACGCAGTATTTT.

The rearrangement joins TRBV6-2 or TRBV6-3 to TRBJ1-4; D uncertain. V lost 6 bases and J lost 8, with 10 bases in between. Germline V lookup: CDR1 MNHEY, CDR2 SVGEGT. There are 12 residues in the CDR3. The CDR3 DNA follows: TGTGCCAGCAGCCTCGTGAGGGAAAAACTGTTTTTT. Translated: CASSLVREKLFF.

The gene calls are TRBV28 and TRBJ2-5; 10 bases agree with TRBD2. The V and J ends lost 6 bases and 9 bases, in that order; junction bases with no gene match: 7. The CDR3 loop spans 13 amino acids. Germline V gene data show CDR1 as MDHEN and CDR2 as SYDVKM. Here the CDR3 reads CASRGSGGPPQYF. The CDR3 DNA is TGTGCCAGCAGAGGTAGCGGGGGGCCCCCCCAGTACTTC.

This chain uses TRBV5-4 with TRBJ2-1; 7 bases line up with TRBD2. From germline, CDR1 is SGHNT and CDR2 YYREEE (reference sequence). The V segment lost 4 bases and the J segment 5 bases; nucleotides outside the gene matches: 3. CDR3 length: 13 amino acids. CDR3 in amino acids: CASSLGLDNEQFF. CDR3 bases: TGTGCCAGCAGCCTCGGACTAGACAATGAGCAGTTCTTC.

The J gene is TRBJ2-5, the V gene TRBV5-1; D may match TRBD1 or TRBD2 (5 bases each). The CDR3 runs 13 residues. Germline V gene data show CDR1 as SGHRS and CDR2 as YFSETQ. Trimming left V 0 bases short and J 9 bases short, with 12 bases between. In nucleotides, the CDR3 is TGCGCCAGCAGCTTGGGGGACCACCGGGCCCAGTACTTC. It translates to CASSLGDHRAQYF.